This T cell receptor (beta chain) appears in the sequencing data of a study of blood T cell repertoires in COVID-19. About the study: Recovery among Cohort 3 donors was established by two negative PCRs, clearance, or symptom resolution. Some COVID-19 samples were acute and others convalescent; all came from the United States, Italy and Spain.

Libraries were prepared by immunoSEQ multiplex PCR; TCRdb keeps only in-frame clonotypes and omits some of them. The data show about 170,000 clones, 70% to 80% seen once. This clone was detected once. The sample contains more than one DNA sequence encoding this CDR3. CDR1 and CDR2 from the germline V gene are SGHRS and YFSETQ. The ends were cut back, 2 bases at V and 3 bases at J, with 6 bases in the middle. This CDR3 is built from 12 residues. The participants were between about 18 and 90 years old and came from some 23 US areas. The source material was PBMCs or T cells enriched from blood (not recorded which). The chain couples TRBV5-1 to TRBJ2-7; maybe TRBD1 (6 bases). The TCR comes from a woman aged 70-85 years in a cohort exposed to, infected with or recovered from COVID-19 (not recorded which). CDR3 DNA sequence: TGCGCCAGCAGCTTAGGGGGCTACGAGCAGTACTTC. This translates into CASSLGGYEQYF.